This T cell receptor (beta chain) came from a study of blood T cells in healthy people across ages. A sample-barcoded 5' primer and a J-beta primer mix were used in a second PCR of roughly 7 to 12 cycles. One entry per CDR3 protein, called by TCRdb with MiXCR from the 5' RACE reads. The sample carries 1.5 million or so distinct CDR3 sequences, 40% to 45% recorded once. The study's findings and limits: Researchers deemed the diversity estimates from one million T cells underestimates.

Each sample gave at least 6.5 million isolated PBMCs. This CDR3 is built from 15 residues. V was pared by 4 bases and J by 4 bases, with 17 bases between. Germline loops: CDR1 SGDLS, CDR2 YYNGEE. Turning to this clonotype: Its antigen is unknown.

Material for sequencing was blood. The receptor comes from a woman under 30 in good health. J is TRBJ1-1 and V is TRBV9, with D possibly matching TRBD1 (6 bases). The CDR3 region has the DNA TGTGCCAGCAGCCCCTTCGGGGGCAGAGCCACTGAAGCTTTCTTT. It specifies CASSPFGGRATEAFF.